This T cell receptor (beta chain) emerged from a study of blood T cells in healthy people across ages. At the level of the study: With template switching, about one barcoded beta molecule was captured per two T cells.

As for this clonotype: Antigen specificity is unknown.

Per the germline V gene, CDR1 is ENHRY and CDR2 is SYGVKD. V was shortened by 8 bases and J by 0 bases, with 8 bases between the two germline ends. The CDR3 loop spans 13 amino acids. A second PCR of 7 to 11 cycles used a sample-barcoded 5' primer and a J-beta primer mix. MiXCR was run by TCRdb on the 5' RACE reads, yielding one entry per CDR3 protein. This table has 600,000 to 850,000 distinct CDR3 sequences, around 25% appearing once. The study recruited healthy Caucasian donors from Russia who were aged roughly 6 to 95. Study-level findings and limits: Estimated diversity that came from one million T cells was considered an underestimate.

These records were also assigned to another study, of T cells of mothers and their children. Turning to that study: Every mother supplied over 8 million TCR beta CDR3 reads and every child around 3 million.

The TCR was taken from a boy between 10 and 17 years old in good health. The sample taken for sequencing was blood. This rearrangement joins TRBV10-3 to TRBJ1-3, with D maybe TRBD1 (6 bases). DNA of the CDR3: TGTGCCATCCAGGGGAACTCTGGAAACACCATATATTTT. Its protein is CAIQGNSGNTIYF.